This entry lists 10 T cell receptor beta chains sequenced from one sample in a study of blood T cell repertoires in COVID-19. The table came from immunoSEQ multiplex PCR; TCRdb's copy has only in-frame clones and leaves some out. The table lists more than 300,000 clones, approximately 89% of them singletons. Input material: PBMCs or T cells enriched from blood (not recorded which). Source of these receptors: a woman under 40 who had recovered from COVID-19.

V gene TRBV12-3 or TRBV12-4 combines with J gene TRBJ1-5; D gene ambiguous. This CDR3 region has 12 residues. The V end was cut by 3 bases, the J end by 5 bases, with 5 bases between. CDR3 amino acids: CASSFIDQPQHF. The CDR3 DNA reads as TGTGCCAGCAGTTTTATCGATCAGCCCCAGCATTTT.

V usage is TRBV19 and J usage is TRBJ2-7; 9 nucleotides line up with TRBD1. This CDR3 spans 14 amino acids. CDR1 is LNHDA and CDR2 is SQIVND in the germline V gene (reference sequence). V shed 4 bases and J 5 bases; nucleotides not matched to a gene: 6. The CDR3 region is CASSNRDRVHEQYF. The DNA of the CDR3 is TGTGCCAGTAGTAACCGGGACAGGGTCCACGAGCAGTACTTC.

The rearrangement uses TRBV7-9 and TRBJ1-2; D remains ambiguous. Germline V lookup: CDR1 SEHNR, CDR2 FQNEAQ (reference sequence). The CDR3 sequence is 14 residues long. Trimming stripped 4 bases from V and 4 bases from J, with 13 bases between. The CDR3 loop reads CASSSQAAAYGYTF. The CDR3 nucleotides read TGTGCCAGCAGCTCCCAAGCGGCCGCCTATGGCTACACCTTC.

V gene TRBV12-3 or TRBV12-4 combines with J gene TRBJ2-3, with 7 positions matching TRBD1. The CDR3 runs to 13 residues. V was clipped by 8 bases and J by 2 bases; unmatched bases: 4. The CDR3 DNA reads TGTGCCAGCTGGGACAGCTACACAGATACGCAGTATTTT. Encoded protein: CASWDSYTDTQYF.

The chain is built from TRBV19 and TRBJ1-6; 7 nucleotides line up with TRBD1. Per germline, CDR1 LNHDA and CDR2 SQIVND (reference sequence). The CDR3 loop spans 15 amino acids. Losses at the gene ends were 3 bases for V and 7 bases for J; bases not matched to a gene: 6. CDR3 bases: TGTGCCAGTAGTATTCTTGACAGGGCGAATTCACCCCTCCACTTT. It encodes CASSILDRANSPLHF.

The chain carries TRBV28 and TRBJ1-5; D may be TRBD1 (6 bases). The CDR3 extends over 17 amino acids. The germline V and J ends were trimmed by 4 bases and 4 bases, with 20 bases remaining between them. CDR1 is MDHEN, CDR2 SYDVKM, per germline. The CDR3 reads CASSSKKEQGINQPQHF. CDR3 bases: TGTGCCAGCAGTTCTAAGAAGGAACAGGGAATAAATCAGCCCCAGCATTTT.

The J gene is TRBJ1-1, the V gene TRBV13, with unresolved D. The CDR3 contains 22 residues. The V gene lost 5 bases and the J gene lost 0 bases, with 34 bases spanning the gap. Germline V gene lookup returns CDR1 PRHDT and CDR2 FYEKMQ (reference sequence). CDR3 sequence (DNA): TGTGCCAGCAGCCCCCTTATACCTTTTTTCGGGGATAGATCAAGTATGAACACTGAAGCTTTCTTT. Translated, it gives CASSPLIPFFGDRSSMNTEAFF.

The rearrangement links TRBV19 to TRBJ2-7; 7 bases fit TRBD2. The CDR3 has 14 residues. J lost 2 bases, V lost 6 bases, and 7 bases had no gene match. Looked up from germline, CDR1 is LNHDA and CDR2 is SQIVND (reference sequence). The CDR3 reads CASRAAGATYEQYF. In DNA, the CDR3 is TGTGCCAGTAGGGCGGCGGGAGCAACCTACGAGCAGTACTTC.

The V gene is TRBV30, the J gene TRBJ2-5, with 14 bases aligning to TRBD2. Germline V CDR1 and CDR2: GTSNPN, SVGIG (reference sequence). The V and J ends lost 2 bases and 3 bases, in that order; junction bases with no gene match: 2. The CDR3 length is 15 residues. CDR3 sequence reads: CAWSPGLAGEETQYF. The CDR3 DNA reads TGTGCCTGGAGTCCGGGACTAGCGGGAGAAGAGACCCAGTACTTC.

DNA for the CDR3: TGTGCCAGCTCCAGGGGGAACTATAATTCACCCCTCCACTTT. Protein product: CASSRGNYNSPLHF. The chain couples TRBV9 to TRBJ1-6; TRBD1 aligns across 7 bases. This CDR3 has 14 amino acids. V shed 7 bases and J 3 bases; nucleotides not matched to a gene: 4. From germline, CDR1 is SGDLS and CDR2 YYNGEE.